This entry lists 5 T cell receptor beta chains sequenced from one sample in a study of beta chain features in type 1 diabetes. For these TCRs, the target antigens are not known. What was sequenced were expressed TCRB transcripts, since all of the isolated RNA had been reverse transcribed. Generated by immunoSEQ multiplex PCR, the TCRdb table keeps only in-frame clones and is missing some. This table has some 240,000 clones, 16% appearing once. Findings and limits, study-wide: When Type 1 diabetes patients were examined, their TCRB CDR3s proved moderately but significantly shorter in all four CD4+ subsets.

Sequences were obtained from naive CD4+ T cells from blood. Receptor source: a man between 25 and 39 years old with type 1 diabetes.

CDR3 in DNA: TGTGCCAGCAGCGAAACAGGGTCAACCGGGGAGCTGTTTTTT. Translating gives CASSETGSTGELFF. The V gene is TRBV9, the J gene TRBJ2-2, with a weak D call TRBD1 (6 bases). The CDR3 extends over 14 amino acids. CDR1 is SGDLS, CDR2 YYNGEE, per germline. The V end was cut by 3 bases, the J end by 5 bases, with 11 bases between.

The rearrangement uses TRBV18 and TRBJ2-7; TRBD1 might be the D (5 bases). In germline, CDR1 is KGHSH, CDR2 LQKENI. The CDR3 is made up of 14 amino acids. The V end lost 2 bases, the J end lost 7 bases, and 15 bases lay between the germline ends. CDR3 protein: CASSPAAGKSEQYF. The CDR3 region has the DNA TGTGCCAGCTCACCAGCCGCAGGGAAGAGTGAGCAGTACTTC.

The V and J genes are TRBV6-5 and TRBJ2-3; D possibly uses TRBD1 or TRBD2 (5 bases each). The CDR3 loop spans 14 amino acids. Trimming took off 7 bases at V and 5 bases at J, with 16 bases between the two ends. Looked up from germline, CDR1 is MNHEY and CDR2 is SVGAGI. DNA for the CDR3: TGTGCCAGCAAGAGGGACGGGGCATTAGATACGCAGTATTTT. Its protein is CASKRDGALDTQYF.

On this clone: Other DNA sequences from this sample encode an identical CDR3 as well. V and J are TRBV20-1 and TRBJ2-3; D uncertain. The CDR3 is 10 amino acids. CDR1 and CDR2 (germline): DFQATT, SNEGSKA (reference sequence). The V and J ends lost 3 bases and 6 bases respectively, with 4 bases between them. The CDR3 protein is CSARADTQYF. The CDR3 DNA is TGCAGTGCTAGGGCCGATACGCAGTATTTT.

This clone has more than one count but fewer than ten. This chain connects TRBV29-1 to TRBJ2-1; D may be TRBD2 (5 bases). Germline CDR1 reads SQVTM; CDR2 reads ANQGSEA. Between the trimmed V and J ends, which lost 5 bases and 4 bases, there was a span of 15 bases. The CDR3 length is 14 residues. The CDR3 region is CSVSKSGHYNEQFF. CDR3 nucleotide sequence: TGCAGCGTTTCTAAAAGCGGCCATTACAATGAGCAGTTCTTC.